Presented here are 4 T cell receptor beta chains from one specimen sequenced in a study of vaccination and CD4 T cells after COVID-19. Documented time point: late sampling 161 to 241 days after vaccination in a few convalescent patients. TCRdb independently ran MiXCR on the PCR reads; one entry per CDR3 protein. The sample includes 25,000 to 30,000 distinct CDR3 sequences, roughly 51% of them seen just once. Source: CD4+ T cells from blood, taken about 7 months after SARS-CoV-2 vaccination. The receptors come from a human donor who had recovered from COVID-19.

The V and J genes are TRBV6-5 and TRBJ2-3, with 8 bases aligning to TRBD1. In germline, CDR1 is MNHEY, CDR2 SVGAGI. CDR3 length: 15 amino acids. Trimming took 2 bases from V and 6 from J; bases not matched to a gene: 7. The CDR3 region has the DNA TGTGCCAGCAGTTACATGGACAGGGTGAGGGATACGCAGTATTTT. This codes for CASSYMDRVRDTQYF.

This clonotype turned up a few times. The chain combines TRBV7-8 with TRBJ2-5, with D maybe TRBD2 (6 bases). In germline, CDR1 is SGHVS, CDR2 FQNEAQ. This CDR3 comprises 11 residues. The V end was cut by 5 bases, the J end by 10 bases, with 11 bases between. In nucleotides, the CDR3 is TGTGCCAGCAGCCAGTTGGGGGGCCAGTACTTC. It codes for CASSQLGGQYF.

The chain couples TRBV11-3 to TRBJ2-3; TRBD1 matches 12 bases. The V segment lost 5 bases and the J segment 2 bases; nucleotides outside the gene matches: 8. The V gene's germline CDR1 is SGHNT and CDR2 YENEEA. The CDR3 spans 17 residues. The CDR3 DNA follows: TGTGCCAGCAGCCCGCGGATGGGACAGGGGGCCACAGATACGCAGTATTTT. It codes for CASSPRMGQGATDTQYF.

The V and J genes are TRBV5-1 and TRBJ2-7, with TRBD2 matching 7 bases. The CDR3 sequence is 15 residues long. Germline V gene data show CDR1 as SGHRS and CDR2 as YFSETQ. With 2 bases clipped from V and 2 bases from J, the junction kept 7 bases outside the gene matches. The CDR3 sequence: CASSFSASGPYEQYF. CDR3 in DNA: TGCGCCAGCAGCTTTTCGGCTAGCGGCCCCTACGAGCAGTACTTC. Looking up the rest from reference TRBV5-1 and TRBJ2-7 gives the full variable domain: KAGVTQTPRYLIKTRGQQVTLSCSPISGHRSVSWYQQTPGQGLQFLFEYFSETQRNKGNFPGRFSGRQFSNSRSEMNVSTLELGDSALYLCASSFSASGPYEQYFGPGTRLTVT.